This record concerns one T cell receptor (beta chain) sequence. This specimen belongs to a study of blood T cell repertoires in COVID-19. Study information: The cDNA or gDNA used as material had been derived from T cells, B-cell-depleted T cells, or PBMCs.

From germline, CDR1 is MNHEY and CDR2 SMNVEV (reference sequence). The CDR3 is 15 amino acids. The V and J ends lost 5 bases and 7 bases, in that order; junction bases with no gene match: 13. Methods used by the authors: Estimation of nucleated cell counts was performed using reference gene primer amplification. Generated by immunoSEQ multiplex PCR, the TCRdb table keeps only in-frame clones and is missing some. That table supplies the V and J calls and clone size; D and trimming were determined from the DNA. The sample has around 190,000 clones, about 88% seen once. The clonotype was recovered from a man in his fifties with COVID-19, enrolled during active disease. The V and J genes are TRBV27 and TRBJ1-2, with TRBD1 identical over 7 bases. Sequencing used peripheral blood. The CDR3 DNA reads TGTGCCAGCAGTCTAAATCCCGACAGGGACCGTGGCTACACCTTC. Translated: CASSLNPDRDRGYTF.